In this sample, the clone carrying this TCR beta chain turned up many times. Its antigen is not identified. This record comes from a study of CD8 T cells in ankylosing spondylitis. General study points: A motif of several highly homologous TCR beta variants was seen as apparently characteristic of ankylosing spondylitis blood. Researchers reportedly found disease-linked clones significantly enriched in matched ankylosing spondylitis synovial fluid. Disease-linked clones were found to be CD8+ and relatively rare in peripheral blood.

Germline V gives CDR1 DFQATT, CDR2 SNEGSKA (reference sequence). Deletions cut 3 bases from V and 7 bases from J, with 13 bases between. The CDR3 totals 13 residues. TCRdb passed the 5' RACE reads through MiXCR, listing each CDR3 protein once. The repertoire holds 200,000 to 250,000 distinct CDR3 sequences, over 9.5% seen once, with approximately 20% in the top ten. This sequence was found in a male donor with ankylosing spondylitis or in good health (not recorded which). This chain joins TRBV20-1 and TRBJ2-1; D gene uncertain. The sequenced material came from blood, either unsorted or a sorted T cell fraction (not recorded which). The CDR3: CSARKVQQNEQFF. In DNA form, the CDR3 reads TGCAGTGCTAGGAAGGTTCAGCAAAATGAGCAGTTCTTC.